The 17 T cell receptor beta chains in this list originate from one sample, sequenced in a study of blood T cell repertoires in COVID-19. The table came from immunoSEQ multiplex PCR; TCRdb's copy has only in-frame clones and leaves some out. The data show some 150,000 clones, less than 90% seen once. Sequenced material: PBMCs or T cells enriched from blood (not recorded which). These receptors were taken from a human donor with acute COVID-19. The donor label of this sample is uncertain.

The chain employs TRBV6-1 and TRBJ2-5; D is uncertain. The CDR3 covers 15 residues. Germline CDR1 reads MNHNS; CDR2 reads SASEGT. V lost 2 bases, J lost 3 bases, and 13 bases lay in between. CDR3 residues: CASSEHVHVKETQYF. The CDR3 nucleotides read TGTGCCAGCAGTGAACACGTACATGTTAAAGAGACCCAGTACTTC.

The V and J genes are TRBV29-1 and TRBJ2-7; 8 nucleotides line up with TRBD2. The CDR3 has 12 amino acids. J was trimmed by 3 bases and V by 7 bases; bases with no gene match: 5. Germline V gene data show CDR1 as SQVTM and CDR2 as ANQGSEA. In nucleotides, the CDR3 is TGCAGCGCCTCCGGGACTAGCTACGAGCAGTACTTC. This encodes CSASGTSYEQYF.

This chain connects TRBV23-1 to TRBJ2-3, with 9 bases that match TRBD2. TRBV23-1 is treated as an ORF (open reading frame) with a function not yet certain. This CDR3 region has 16 residues. Losses at the gene ends were 4 bases for V and 0 bases for J; bases not matched to a gene: 5. In DNA form, the CDR3 reads TGCGCCAGCAGTCCCTCTAGCGGGGCTAGCACAGATACGCAGTATTTT. Its protein is CASSPSSGASTDTQYF.

The chain uses TRBV10-2 and TRBJ1-2, with 10 bases aligning to TRBD1. Germline V CDR1 and CDR2: WSHSY, SAAADI. V dropped 2 bases and J dropped 8; count of bases not matched to a gene: 14. CDR3 length: 17 amino acids. The CDR3 loop is CASSEPFRTGGTKGYTF. In DNA, the CDR3 is TGCGCCAGCAGTGAGCCCTTTCGGACAGGGGGAACGAAAGGCTACACCTTC.

The chain has TRBV7-9 and TRBJ1-4; D unresolved. The germline CDR1 and CDR2 sequences are SEHNR and FQNEAQ (reference sequence). Deletions cut 2 bases from V and 7 bases from J, with 5 bases between. The CDR3 covers 12 residues. In DNA, the CDR3 is TGTGCCAGCAGCTTAAGCTTTGAAAAACTGTTTTTT. Its protein is CASSLSFEKLFF.

This chain joins TRBV11-2 and TRBJ1-3; 8 bases match TRBD1. Germline V gene lookup returns CDR1 SGHAT and CDR2 FQNNGV. J was trimmed by 4 bases and V by 6 bases; bases with no gene match: 8. This CDR3 has 15 residues. Here the CDR3 reads CASRPQGAWGNTIYF. In DNA, the CDR3 is TGTGCCAGCAGACCGCAGGGGGCTTGGGGAAACACCATATATTTT.

The chain uses TRBV11-2 and TRBJ2-3, with 8 nucleotides matching TRBD2. CDR1 SGHAT and CDR2 FQNNGV come from the germline V gene. Germline trimming cut 1 base from V and 4 bases from J; bases unmatched to any gene: 4. CDR3 size: 15 residues. CDR3 DNA: TGTGCCAGCAGCTTAGCCGGGGGGGCCTCAGATACGCAGTATTTT. Its protein is CASSLAGGASDTQYF.

This chain connects TRBV5-4 to TRBJ2-1; the match to TRBD1 covers 7 bases. Germline lookup yields CDR1 SGHNT and CDR2 YYREEE (reference sequence). The length of the CDR3 is 15 residues. Trimming cost V 2 bases and J 5 bases; bases outside gene matches: 7. The CDR3 loop reads CASSFPGTANNEQFF. DNA of the CDR3: TGTGCCAGCAGCTTTCCCGGGACAGCTAACAATGAGCAGTTCTTC.

This clone is a singleton in its sample. This chain joins TRBV7-2 and TRBJ1-1, with D possibly matching TRBD1 (5 bases). There are 15 residues in the CDR3. Germline CDR1 reads SGHTA; CDR2 reads FQGNSA. Between the trimmed V and J ends, which lost 1 base and 0 bases, there was a span of 9 bases. CDR3: CASSLGGVVNTEAFF. In DNA, the CDR3 is TGTGCCAGCAGCTTAGGGGGGGTCGTGAACACTGAAGCTTTCTTT.

This clone was observed a single time. The genes are TRBV20-1 and TRBJ2-1; unclear D gene. The V end lost 3 bases, the J end lost 13 bases, and 10 bases lay between the germline ends. CDR3 size: 10 residues. Looked up from germline, CDR1 is DFQATT and CDR2 is SNEGSKA (reference sequence). The DNA for the CDR3 is TGCAGTGCTAGTCGCCAGGAACAGTTCTTC. It specifies CSASRQEQFF.

This clone was detected a few times. The chain couples TRBV4-1 to TRBJ1-4, with 7 bases identical to TRBD1. Unmatched junction bases numbered 8, after V lost 0 bases and J lost 7 bases. Germline CDR1 is MGHRA and CDR2 is YSYEKL. The CDR3 extends over 16 amino acids. CDR3 sequence reads: CASSQDPTGKAEKLFF. CDR3 DNA sequence: TGCGCCAGCAGCCAAGACCCGACAGGGAAGGCTGAAAAACTGTTTTTT.

This chain links TRBV6-5 with TRBJ1-4; D is ambiguous. Germline assignment: CDR1 MNHEY and CDR2 SVGAGI. Trimming removed 0 bases at V and 8 bases at J, with 10 bases between. The CDR3 runs 14 residues. In DNA, the CDR3 is TGTGCCAGCAGTTACTCGAATTCCGGGGAAAAACTGTTTTTT. It translates to CASSYSNSGEKLFF.

The V and J genes are TRBV7-2 and TRBJ1-3, with 9 bases identical to TRBD1. Germline V lookup: CDR1 SGHTA, CDR2 FQGNSA. The CDR3 loop spans 17 amino acids. After removal of 6 bases from V and 7 bases from J, the junction contained 16 bases not matched to a gene. CDR3 sequence reads: CASSSTPGQGLRNTIYF. CDR3 DNA: TGTGCCAGCAGTTCAACGCCGGGACAGGGTCTGCGGAACACCATATATTTT. Full variable domain (outside the CDR3, taken from reference TRBV7-2 and TRBJ1-3): GAGVSQSPSNKVTEKGKDVELRCDPISGHTALYWYRQSLGQGLEFLIYFQGNSAPDKSGLPSDRFSAERTGGSVSTLTIQRTQQEDSAVYLCASSSTPGQGLRNTIYFGEGSWLTVV.

The chain has TRBV12-3 or TRBV12-4 and TRBJ1-1; possibly TRBD1 for D (5 bases). The CDR3 spans 13 residues. The V and J ends lost 3 bases and 4 bases respectively, with 9 bases between them. Here the CDR3 reads CASSLIGVTEAFF. DNA for the CDR3: TGTGCCAGCAGTTTGATAGGGGTCACTGAAGCTTTCTTT.

The chain employs TRBV11-3 and TRBJ1-6; D uncertain. The CDR3 covers 15 residues. CDR1 and CDR2 (germline): SGHNT, YENEEA. Trimming stripped 2 bases from V and 3 bases from J, with 8 bases between. The CDR3, as DNA: TGTGCCAGCAGCTTAACGGAGGTCTATAATTCACCCCTCCACTTT. Translated: CASSLTEVYNSPLHF.

V gene TRBV4-1 combines with J gene TRBJ2-7, with a tentative D call TRBD1 (6 bases). The length of the CDR3 is 16 residues. From germline, CDR1 is MGHRA and CDR2 YSYEKL. V lost 2 bases, J lost 3 bases, and 17 bases lay in between. CDR3 in amino acids: CASSQSTTGLYYEQYF. The CDR3 bases are TGCGCCAGCAGCCAATCAACGACAGGCCTCTACTACGAGCAGTACTTC.

The rearrangement links TRBV29-1 to TRBJ1-2, with D perhaps matching TRBD1 (6 bases). V was trimmed by 0 bases and J by 2 bases, leaving 16 bases between them. Germline lookup yields CDR1 SQVTM and CDR2 ANQGSEA. This CDR3 has 16 amino acids. CDR3 coding DNA: TGCAGCGTTGAAGAGGTAGGACAGCCGATCAACTATGGCTACACCTTC. As protein: CSVEEVGQPINYGYTF.